The 15 T cell receptor beta chains below all came from one sample that was sequenced in a study of naive and memory T cell subsets. Study outcomes and limitations: Naive repertoires, especially CD8, held a few larger clonotypes, possibly memory cells re-expressing CD45RA.

The antigens these receptors bind are not known. The beta constant-region primer was an equimolar mix of two oligonucleotides covering TRBC1 and TRBC2. The ligated cDNA underwent four PCR rounds using SP2 and nested alpha and beta constant-region primers. MiXCR, run by TCRdb on the UMI-ligation and nested PCR reads, gives a single entry per CDR3 protein. The sample contains some 82,000 distinct CDR3 sequences, about 11% of which appear only once. Input material: naive CD4+ T cells from blood. These receptors came from a human donor in good health.

This clonotype was detected only once. The genes are TRBV2 and TRBJ1-4; D gene uncertain. The CDR3 runs 15 residues. The germline V gene has CDR1 SNHLY and CDR2 FYNNEI. V shed 2 bases and J shed 3 bases, with 10 bases lying between them. This CDR3 is CASSELPRANEKLFF. As DNA, the CDR3 is TGTGCCAGCAGTGAACTCCCGCGGGCTAATGAAAAACTGTTTTTT.

The chain combines TRBV6-1 with TRBJ1-2; D is uncertain. Trimming pared 6 bases from V and 0 bases from J, leaving 17 bases between. Looked up from germline, CDR1 is MNHNS and CDR2 is SASEGT. The CDR3 contains 16 residues. CDR3 coding DNA: TGTGCCAGCAGCCTCACTGGACTGGCGTCTAACTATGGCTACACCTTC. Protein sequence: CASSLTGLASNYGYTF.

About this clonotype itself: A much larger clone differs by one base, so this may be a read error. The CDR3 DNA reads as TGTGCCAGCTCACCAAGGACCACAAGCTCCTACGAGCAGTACTTC. This sequence encodes CASSPRTTSSYEQYF. The rearrangement uses TRBV18 and TRBJ2-7; D is ambiguous. The germline V gene has CDR1 KGHSH and CDR2 LQKENI. This CDR3 is 15 amino acids long. Deletions cut 2 bases from V and 0 bases from J, with 11 bases between.

A few counts support this clonotype. The chain recombines TRBV12-3 or TRBV12-4 with TRBJ1-1, with 8 nucleotides matching TRBD1. The CDR3 runs to 16 residues. The ends lost 7 bases at V and 8 bases at J; junction bases unmatched: 18. The CDR3 DNA is TGTGCCAGCAACGCCCCCTCCGCAGGGGGCGCGGTGGAAGCTTTCTTT. Protein product: CASNAPSAGGAVEAFF.

This clonotype occurred a few times. This chain's CDR3 is CASRQRERTLKYF. CDR3 bases: TGTGCCAGCAGGCAGCGGGAGAGAACCCTCAAGTACTTC. The chain joins TRBV12-3 or TRBV12-4 to TRBJ2-7, with 8 bases identical to TRBD2. There are 13 residues in the CDR3. The J segment lost 11 bases and the V segment lost 6 bases, leaving 12 bases of the junction unmatched.

This clonotype has a count of ten or more. The chain is built from TRBV12-3 or TRBV12-4 and TRBJ2-3, with D unclear. The CDR3 covers 10 residues. Trimming stripped 5 bases from V and 6 bases from J, with 3 bases between. The CDR3, as DNA: TGTGCCAGCAGTAACGATACGCAGTATTTT. Protein sequence: CASSNDTQYF.

This clonotype was found a few times. J is TRBJ1-5 and V is TRBV7-8, with a tentative D call TRBD1 (5 bases). The V end was cut by 2 bases, the J end by 0 bases, with 11 bases between. Looked up from germline, CDR1 is SGHVS and CDR2 is FQNEAQ. This CDR3 is 16 amino acids long. The DNA for the CDR3 is TGTGCCAGCAGCTTACTGACAGATTATAGCAATCAGCCCCAGCATTTT. Its protein is CASSLLTDYSNQPQHF.

This clonotype was seen ten or more times. This CDR3 reads CAWSQGKFPSSYNEQFF. The CDR3 DNA reads TGTGCCTGGAGCCAGGGCAAATTCCCCAGCTCCTACAATGAGCAGTTCTTC. The chain combines TRBV30 with TRBJ2-1, with TRBD1 as a possible D gene (5 bases). This CDR3 region has 17 residues. Trimming took off 3 bases at V and 0 bases at J, with 18 bases between the two ends. The germline gives CDR1 GTSNPN, CDR2 SVGIG (reference sequence).

V and J are TRBV20-1 and TRBJ2-7, with D possibly matching TRBD2 (6 bases). V lost 0 bases to trimming and J lost 2 bases, with 11 bases between them. This CDR3 comprises 14 residues. Germline V gives CDR1 DFQATT, CDR2 SNEGSKA (reference sequence). The CDR3 sequence is CSARDREIPYEQYF. The CDR3 nucleotides are TGCAGTGCTAGAGACCGGGAGATTCCCTACGAGCAGTACTTC.

This clonotype was seen at least ten times. The chain combines TRBV7-2 with TRBJ1-2; 7 positions agree with TRBD1. This CDR3 is built from 13 residues. CDR1 and CDR2 from the germline V gene are SGHTA and FQGNSA. J lost 5 bases, V lost 5 bases, and 5 bases had no gene match. The CDR3 is CASSQTGFYGYTF. The CDR3 nucleotides read TGTGCCAGCAGCCAGACAGGGTTTTATGGCTACACCTTC. Drawing the rest from reference TRBV7-2 and TRBJ1-2, the complete variable domain is GAGVSQSPSNKVTEKGKDVELRCDPISGHTALYWYRQSLGQGLEFLIYFQGNSAPDKSGLPSDRFSAERTGGSVSTLTIQRTQQEDSAVYLCASSQTGFYGYTFGSGTRLTVV.

This rearrangement joins TRBV21-1 to TRBJ2-3; TRBD1 is taken as the D call from the table, unchecked against the DNA. TRBV21-1 is termed a pseudogene. The CDR3 runs 13 residues. The CDR3: CARRGGGTDTQYF. The CDR3 DNA sequence: TGTGCCAGGCGTGGGGGCGGCACAGATACGCAGTATTTT.

The chain combines TRBV2 with TRBJ2-7, with 7 positions matching TRBD1. Per germline, CDR1 SNHLY and CDR2 FYNNEI. CDR3 length equals 18 residues. With 7 bases clipped from V and 1 base from J, the junction kept 19 bases outside the gene matches. The CDR3 DNA is TGTGCCAGCAAAACCCGGGACAGAAGCCGGTGGAGATCCTACGAGCAGTACTTC. This sequence encodes CASKTRDRSRWRSYEQYF.

V usage is TRBV7-2 and J usage is TRBJ2-1; a possible D gene is TRBD2 (5 bases). V lost 1 base and J lost 7, with 20 bases in between. This CDR3 spans 17 amino acids. Looked up from germline, CDR1 is SGHTA and CDR2 is FQGNSA. In DNA, the CDR3 is TGTGCCAGCAGCTTAGAGGTTTGGCGGGTAAACGTTAATGAGCAGTTCTTC. This codes for CASSLEVWRVNVNEQFF.

In this sample, this clonotype turned up a few times. V and J are TRBV12-3 or TRBV12-4 and TRBJ2-2; D might be TRBD1 or TRBD2, each matching 5 bases. V was trimmed by 5 bases and J by 2 bases, leaving 18 bases between them. This CDR3 comprises 17 residues. The CDR3 nucleotides read TGTGCCAGCAGTACCGGGTGGGGGAGAGACAACACCGGGGAGCTGTTTTTT. It codes for CASSTGWGRDNTGELFF.

The chain is built from TRBV5-1 and TRBJ2-1; D perhaps matches TRBD2 (5 bases). CDR3 length: 12 residues. The ends were cut back, 0 bases at V and 12 bases at J, with 10 bases in the middle. Per the germline V gene, CDR1 is SGHRS and CDR2 is YFSETQ. The CDR3 nucleotides are TGCGCCAGCAGCTTGGCGAGCGGTTGGCAGTTCTTC. Translating gives CASSLASGWQFF.